Described below is a single T cell receptor beta chain sequence and its context. Other DNA sequences from this sample encode an identical CDR3 as well. The sample belongs to a study of shared clonotypes between healthy human individuals. Sequencing used immunoSEQ multiplex PCR; TCRdb keeps in-frame clones, though not all of them. The data show 950,000 to 1,300,000 clones, about 77% seen once. The V end lost 5 bases, the J end lost 2 bases, and 9 bases lay between the germline ends. The length of the CDR3 is 13 residues. Germline V gene data show CDR1 as MNHEY and CDR2 as SMNVEV (reference sequence). The source of this sequence is a young man in good health. The gene calls are TRBV27 and TRBJ2-5; D gene ambiguous. The source material was memory CD4+ T cells sorted from blood. Subset of the sample: CD45RA-negative fraction. Written as DNA, the CDR3 is TGTGCCAGCAGTCGCGGATTACAAGAGACCCAGTACTTC. Its translation is CASSRGLQETQYF.